This TCR beta chain emerged from a study of molecular identifiers for immune sequencing clone quantification. One entry per CDR3 protein results from TCRdb running MiXCR on the PCR reads. The sample holds about 640,000 distinct CDR3 sequences, about 20% seen once. V dropped 5 bases and J dropped 2 bases, with 13 bases sitting between them. The CDR3 runs to 14 residues. Germline CDR1 is MNHEY and CDR2 is SVGAGI. Libraries for naive CD8 T cells, which were made from roughly 21,000 to 960,000 sorted cells, drew on 10%, 30% or 50% of the RNA. Sorting recovered naive CD8 T cells on a CD8+CD4-CCR7+CD45RA+ profile. On this clonotype: Antigen unknown. Just one base apart from a much larger clone, this may be a read error.

General study results and limits: Jurkat TCR RNA spiked in from one cell reportedly remained identifiable amid around 1 million naive cells. Clonotypes topping 20 RNA copies carried over 97% of effector molecules but under 1% of naive ones.

The receptor was isolated from a human donor in good health. Some libraries in this study had Jurkat cell RNA spiked in. Sample: naive CD8+ T cells from blood, with Jurkat cell RNA spiked in. Subset of the sample: FACS-sorted CD8+CD4-CCR7+CD45RA+ naive T cells. The V call is TRBV6-5, the J call TRBJ2-7; no clear D. This chain's CDR3 is CASSHGSVTYEQYF. In DNA form, the CDR3 reads TGTGCCAGCAGTCACGGGTCAGTTACCTACGAGCAGTACTTC.